This T cell receptor beta chain comes out of a study of T cells after yellow fever vaccination. Note on this clonotype: As yet, its antigen is unknown.

The CDR3 spans 15 residues. V was cut by 6 bases and J by 3 bases, with 16 bases left in between. Germline-derived CDR1 and CDR2 are ENHRY and SYGVKD. Study-wide points: Clones that expanded after primary vaccination mostly reappeared after the booster (just under 98% CD4, 88% CD8). Weaker overall was a secondary response that nonetheless peaked faster, on day 5 versus 15.

UMIs were added to TCR cDNA along with a universal primer site when it was made by 5'RACE template switching. TCRdb re-derived calls from the 5' RACE reads in MiXCR, one entry per CDR3 protein. The sample has some 500,000 distinct CDR3 sequences; approximately 15% are singletons. The chain links TRBV10-3 to TRBJ2-3, with no clear D. The material sequenced was PBMCs, taken on the day of the yellow fever booster vaccination. This receptor was obtained from a man aged 30-40 years who received the YFV17D yellow fever vaccine. The CDR3 DNA follows: TGTGCCATCAGGCCCGATTCGGACGTTACAGATACGCAGTATTTT. Translated: CAIRPDSDVTDTQYF.